This T cell receptor beta chain appears in the sequencing data of a study of blood T cell repertoires in COVID-19. Study-level background: Sources were T cells, B-cell-depleted T cells, or PBMCs; the material itself was cDNA or gDNA.

J was trimmed by 2 bases and V by 3 bases; bases with no gene match: 5. The CDR3 runs 15 residues. The V gene's germline CDR1 is SGHTA and CDR2 FQGTGA. Clones were sequenced by immunoSEQ multiplex PCR, and TCRdb holds only the in-frame ones, with some missing. The sample lists 100,000 to 150,000 clones; 84% were seen once. Participants came from some 23 US areas, aged roughly 18 to 89 years. Cohort assignment relied on participant-reported clinical history. This clonotype was sampled from a woman in her 30s who had recovered from COVID-19. This chain uses TRBV7-3 with TRBJ2-3; 7 nucleotides agree with TRBD1. Material for sequencing was PBMCs or T cells enriched from blood (not recorded which). The CDR3 loop is CASSLTGFNTDTQYF. Written as DNA, the CDR3 is TGTGCCAGCAGCTTGACAGGGTTTAACACAGATACGCAGTATTTT.